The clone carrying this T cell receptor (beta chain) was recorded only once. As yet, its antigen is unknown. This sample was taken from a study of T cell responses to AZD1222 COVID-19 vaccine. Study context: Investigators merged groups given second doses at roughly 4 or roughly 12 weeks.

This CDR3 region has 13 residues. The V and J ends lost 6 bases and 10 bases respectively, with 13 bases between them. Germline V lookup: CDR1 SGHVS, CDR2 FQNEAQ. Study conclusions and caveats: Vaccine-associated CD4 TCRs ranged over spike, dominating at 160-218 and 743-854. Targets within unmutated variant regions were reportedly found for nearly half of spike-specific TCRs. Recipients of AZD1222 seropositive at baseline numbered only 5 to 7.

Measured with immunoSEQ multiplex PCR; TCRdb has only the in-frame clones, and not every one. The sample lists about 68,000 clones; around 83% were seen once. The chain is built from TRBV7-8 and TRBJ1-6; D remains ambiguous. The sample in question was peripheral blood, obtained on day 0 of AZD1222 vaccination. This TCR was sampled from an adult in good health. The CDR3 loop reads CASSLSFESPLHF. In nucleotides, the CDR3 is TGTGCCAGCAGTTTGTCGTTTGAATCACCCCTCCACTTT. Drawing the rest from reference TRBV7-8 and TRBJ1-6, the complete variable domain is GAGVSQSPRYKVAKRGQDVALRCDPISGHVSLFWYQQALGQGPEFLTYFQNEAQLDKSGLPSDRFFAERPEGSVSTLKIQRTQQEDSAVYLCASSLSFESPLHFGNGTRLTVT.